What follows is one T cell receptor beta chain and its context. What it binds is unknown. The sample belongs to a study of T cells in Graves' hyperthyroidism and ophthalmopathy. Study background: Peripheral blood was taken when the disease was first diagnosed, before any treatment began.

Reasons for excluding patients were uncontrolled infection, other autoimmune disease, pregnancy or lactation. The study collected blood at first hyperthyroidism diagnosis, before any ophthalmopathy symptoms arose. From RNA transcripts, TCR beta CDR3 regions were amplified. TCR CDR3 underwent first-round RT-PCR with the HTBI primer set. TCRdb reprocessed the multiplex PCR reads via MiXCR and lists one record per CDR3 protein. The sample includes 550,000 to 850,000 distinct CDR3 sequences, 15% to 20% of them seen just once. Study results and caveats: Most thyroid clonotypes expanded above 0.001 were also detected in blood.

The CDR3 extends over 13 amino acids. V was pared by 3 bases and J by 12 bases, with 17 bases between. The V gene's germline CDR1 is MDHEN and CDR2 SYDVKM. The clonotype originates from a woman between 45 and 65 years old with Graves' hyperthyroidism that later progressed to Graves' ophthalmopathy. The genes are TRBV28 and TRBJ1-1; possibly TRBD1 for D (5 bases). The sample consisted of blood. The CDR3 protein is CASSLEGAGGTFF. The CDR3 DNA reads TGTGCCAGCAGTTTGGAAGGGGCGGGGGGAACTTTCTTT.